Below are 20 T cell receptor beta chains sequenced from a single sample in a study of chemoradiotherapy in HPV16-positive cancers. Only in-frame clones appear in the TCRdb table, and some are missing; sequencing was by immunoSEQ multiplex PCR. The sample has about 12,000 clones, around 80% seen once. Sampling was conducted from a patient who underwent chemoradiotherapy. The receptors were sampled from a human donor with HPV-associated anogenital cancer.

This chain links TRBV15 with TRBJ2-1; 10 bases map to TRBD2. Trimming took 5 bases from V and 9 from J; bases not matched to a gene: 16. The germline CDR1 and CDR2 sequences are LNHNV and YYDKDF (reference sequence). This CDR3 has 17 residues. CDR3 amino acids: CATSGPRGAGGDPEQFF. The CDR3 region has the DNA TGTGCCACCAGCGGGCCCCGGGGAGCGGGAGGGGATCCTGAGCAGTTCTTC.

The chain combines TRBV6-1 with TRBJ1-6, with TRBD1 as a possible D gene (6 bases). The CDR3 contains 14 residues. Germline-derived CDR1 and CDR2 are MNHNS and SASEGT. V was pared by 4 bases and J by 9 bases, with 13 bases between. CDR3 region: CASSVGGYRSPLHF. CDR3 sequence (DNA): TGTGCCAGCAGTGTGGGGGGCTATCGTTCACCCCTCCACTTT.

The rearrangement joins TRBV19 to TRBJ2-2, with 9 positions matching TRBD1. Unmatched junction bases numbered 10, after V lost 5 bases and J lost 9 bases. Germline lookup yields CDR1 LNHDA and CDR2 SQIVND (reference sequence). This CDR3 has 15 residues. CDR3 bases: TGTGCCAGTAGTCCCGGACAGGGGTATGGCCGGGAGCTGTTTTTT. Protein sequence: CASSPGQGYGRELFF.

This clone occurred a few times. V gene TRBV6-1 combines with J gene TRBJ2-5; 8 bases match TRBD1. CDR1 and CDR2 from the germline V gene are MNHNS and SASEGT. The CDR3 has 13 amino acids. V was clipped by 7 bases and J by 1 base; unmatched bases: 2. The CDR3 region is CASNQGAQETQYF. In DNA form, the CDR3 reads TGTGCCAGCAACCAGGGGGCCCAAGAGACCCAGTACTTC.

The chain recombines TRBV19 with TRBJ1-1; D possibly corresponds to TRBD1 (5 bases). The CDR3 is made up of 16 amino acids. The germline V gene has CDR1 LNHDA and CDR2 SQIVND (reference sequence). Deletions cut 6 bases from V and 0 bases from J, with 17 bases between. The CDR3 loop is CASSGGGVWVNTEAFF. Here the CDR3 DNA reads TGTGCCAGTAGCGGTGGGGGGGTATGGGTGAACACTGAAGCTTTCTTT.

This clone was found a few times. The gene calls are TRBV7-8 and TRBJ2-6; no firm D call. Germline V CDR1 and CDR2: SGHVS, FQNEAQ. CDR3 length: 14 residues. The V end was cut by 2 bases, the J end by 0 bases, with 2 bases between. The CDR3 DNA follows: TGTGCCAGCAGCTTACACTCTGGGGCCAACGTCCTGACTTTC. This codes for CASSLHSGANVLTF.

The V gene is TRBV19, the J gene TRBJ1-1; D not certain. V lost 4 bases and J lost 2, with 8 bases in between. CDR1 is LNHDA, CDR2 SQIVND, per germline (reference sequence). The CDR3 extends over 13 amino acids. The CDR3 here is CASSRAANTEAFF. Written as DNA, the CDR3 is TGTGCCAGTAGTAGAGCAGCCAACACTGAAGCTTTCTTT.

The chain joins TRBV11-2 to TRBJ1-2, with 8 bases fitting TRBD1. Germline V gene sequence: CDR1 SGHAT, CDR2 FQNNGV. V lost 5 bases, J lost 6 bases, and 8 bases stayed unmatched. The CDR3 has 14 residues. In DNA, the CDR3 is TGTGCCAGCAGCCCAGACGGACAGGGCGATGGCTACACCTTC. Translation: CASSPDGQGDGYTF. Full variable domain (remainder filled in from reference TRBV11-2 and TRBJ1-2): EAGVAQSPRYKIIEKRQSVAFWCNPISGHATLYWYQQILGQGPKLLIQFQNNGVVDDSQLPKDRFSAERLKGVDSTLKIQPAKLEDSAVYLCASSPDGQGDGYTFGSGTRLTVV.

The genes are TRBV9 and TRBJ1-3; the D gene is possibly TRBD1 (6 bases). Trimming took 4 bases from V and 3 from J, leaving 11 bases between them. The CDR3 totals 14 residues. Germline-derived CDR1 and CDR2 are SGDLS and YYNGEE. CDR3 nucleotides: TGTGCCAGCAGCCCCCGGACAGTTGGAAACACCATATATTTT. It encodes CASSPRTVGNTIYF.

V usage is TRBV4-1 and J usage is TRBJ2-5; the D is unclear. This CDR3 spans 13 amino acids. The germline V gene has CDR1 MGHRA and CDR2 YSYEKL. V dropped 1 base and J dropped 2 bases, with 5 bases sitting between them. The CDR3 here is CASSQGQQETQYF. DNA for the CDR3: TGCGCCAGCAGCCAAGGGCAGCAAGAGACCCAGTACTTC.

The CDR3 sequence is CASSRQGSGEKLFF. The CDR3 region has the DNA TGTGCCAGCAGCAGACAGGGGTCCGGTGAAAAACTGTTTTTT. The chain is built from TRBV5-4 and TRBJ1-4; 8 bases line up with TRBD1. CDR1 is SGHNT, CDR2 YYREEE, per germline (reference sequence). The CDR3 extends over 14 amino acids. V was clipped by 4 bases and J by 7 bases; unmatched bases: 6.

The V gene is TRBV9, the J gene TRBJ2-3, with D possibly matching TRBD2 (5 bases). This CDR3 is 15 amino acids long. V dropped 0 bases and J dropped 2 bases, with 10 bases sitting between them. Germline V gene data show CDR1 as SGDLS and CDR2 as YYNGEE. The CDR3 DNA is TGTGCCAGCAGCGTAGCCGGGGTAACCACAGATACGCAGTATTTT. Encoded protein: CASSVAGVTTDTQYF. The whole variable domain, remainder taken from reference TRBV9 and TRBJ2-3, is DSGVTQTPKHLITATGQRVTLRCSPRSGDLSVYWYQQSLDQGLQFLIQYYNGEERAKGNILERFSAQQFPDLHSELNLSSLELGDSALYFCASSVAGVTTDTQYFGPGTRLTVL.

The rearrangement links TRBV7-3 to TRBJ1-2; weak D call: TRBD1 (6 bases). V shed 3 bases and J shed 6 bases, with 8 bases lying between them. The CDR3 covers 12 residues. CDR1 and CDR2 from the germline V gene are SGHTA and FQGTGA. CDR3 protein: CASSLSGDGYTF. DNA for the CDR3: TGTGCCAGCAGCTTGTCAGGGGATGGCTACACCTTC.

The gene calls are TRBV7-8 and TRBJ2-7, with 11 bases fitting TRBD2. With 6 bases clipped from V and 0 bases from J, the junction kept 10 bases outside the gene matches. The germline V gene has CDR1 SGHVS and CDR2 FQNEAQ. The CDR3 consists of 17 residues. CDR3 loop: CASSFTGTSGLSYEQYF. The CDR3 DNA follows: TGTGCCAGCAGTTTTACCGGGACTAGCGGTCTCTCCTACGAGCAGTACTTC.

V is TRBV18 and J is TRBJ1-6; D uncertain. Germline V gene lookup returns CDR1 KGHSH and CDR2 LQKENI. This CDR3 region has 14 residues. The V end was cut by 0 bases, the J end by 7 bases, with 7 bases between. CDR3 DNA: TGTGCCAGCTCACCACCGGGCCGAAATTCACCCCTCCACTTT. This gives the protein CASSPPGRNSPLHF.

The CDR3: CATSRDYQRVGELFF. CDR3 DNA sequence: TGTGCCACCAGCAGAGATTATCAGAGGGTGGGGGAGCTGTTTTTT. This sequence joins TRBV15 and TRBJ2-2; a possible D gene is TRBD2 (5 bases). V shed 0 bases and J shed 8 bases, with 13 bases lying between them. CDR1 is LNHNV and CDR2 is YYDKDF in the germline V gene (reference sequence). The CDR3 covers 15 residues.

The chain employs TRBV25-1 and TRBJ2-1; D is unresolved. CDR1 and CDR2 from the germline V gene are MGHDK and SYGVNS. CDR3 size: 11 residues. Deletions cut 5 bases from V and 7 bases from J, with 6 bases between. CDR3 sequence reads: CASSRLNEQFF. CDR3 coding DNA: TGTGCCAGCAGTAGGCTGAATGAGCAGTTCTTC. The complete variable domain, with remaining parts taken from reference TRBV25-1 and TRBJ2-1, reads EADIYQTPRYLVIGTGKKITLECSQTMGHDKMYWYQQDPGMELHLIHYSYGVNSTEKGDLSSESTVSRIRTEHFPLTLESARPSHTSQYLCASSRLNEQFFGPGTRLTVL.

This clone was seen a handful of times. This chain uses TRBV7-2 with TRBJ2-3; no reliable D call. There are 12 residues in the CDR3. Germline CDR1 is SGHTA and CDR2 is FQGNSA. The V and J ends lost 5 bases and 6 bases respectively, with 9 bases between them. The CDR3 DNA reads as TGTGCCAGCAGCCCGAATGTGGATACGCAGTATTTT. Encoded protein: CASSPNVDTQYF.

The chain links TRBV7-3 to TRBJ2-1; 7 nucleotides line up with TRBD1. The trim removed 5 bases at V and 8 bases at J, leaving 3 bases unmatched. The CDR3 runs to 12 residues. Looked up from germline, CDR1 is SGHTA and CDR2 is FQGTGA. CDR3 region: CASSNRGHEQFF. DNA of the CDR3: TGTGCCAGCAGCAACAGGGGACATGAGCAGTTCTTC.

In DNA form, the CDR3 reads TGTGCCAGCAGCCAGGGGGACAGGGCCTATAATTCACCCCTCCACTTT. Protein sequence: CASSQGDRAYNSPLHF. This chain connects TRBV7-9 to TRBJ1-6, with TRBD1 identical over 9 bases. V was pared by 5 bases and J by 2 bases, with 4 bases of the junction left unmatched. CDR1 and CDR2 from the germline V gene are SEHNR and FQNEAQ (reference sequence). The CDR3 length is 16 residues. The variable domain in full, with the rest retrieved from reference TRBV7-9 and TRBJ1-6, is DTGVSQNPRHKITKRGQNVTFRCDPISEHNRLYWYRQTLGQGPEFLTYFQNEAQLEKSRLLSDRFSAERPKGSFSTLEIQRTEQGDSAMYLCASSQGDRAYNSPLHFGNGTRLTVT.